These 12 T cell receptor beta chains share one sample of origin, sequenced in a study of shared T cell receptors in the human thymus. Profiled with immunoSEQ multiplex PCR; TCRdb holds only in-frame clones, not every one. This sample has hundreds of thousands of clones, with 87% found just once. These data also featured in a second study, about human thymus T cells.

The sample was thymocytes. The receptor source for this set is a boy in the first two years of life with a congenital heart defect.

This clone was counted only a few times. Here the CDR3 DNA reads TGTGCCAGCAGTTTAATGGGACAGGGTGGGCAAACTGGAAACACCATATATTTT. Its translation: CASSLMGQGGQTGNTIYF. This chain uses TRBV28 with TRBJ1-3; 9 bases are a match to TRBD1. This CDR3 is 18 amino acids long. Per the germline V gene, CDR1 is MDHEN and CDR2 is SYDVKM. J lost 2 bases, V lost 2 bases, and 10 bases had no gene match. Variable domain in full (rest from reference TRBV28 and TRBJ1-3): DVKVTQSSRYLVKRTGEKVFLECVQDMDHENMFWYRQDPGLGLRLIYFSYDVKMKEKGDIPEGYSVSREKKERFSLILESASTNQTSMYLCASSLMGQGGQTGNTIYFGEGSWLTVV.

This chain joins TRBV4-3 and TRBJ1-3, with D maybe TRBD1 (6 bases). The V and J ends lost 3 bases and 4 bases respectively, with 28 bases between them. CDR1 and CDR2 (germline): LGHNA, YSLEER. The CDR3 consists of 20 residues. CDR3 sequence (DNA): TGCGCCAGCAGCCACAAAATTCCCCAACAGGGACCTAAGAAAGGAAACACCATATATTTT. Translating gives CASSHKIPQQGPKKGNTIYF.

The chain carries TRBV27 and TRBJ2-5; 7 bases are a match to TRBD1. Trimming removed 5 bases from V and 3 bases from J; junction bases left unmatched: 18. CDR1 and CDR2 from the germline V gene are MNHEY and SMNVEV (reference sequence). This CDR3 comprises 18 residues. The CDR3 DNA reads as TGTGCCAGCAGTGACCGGACAGGCCACTTATTTCAAAAAGAGACCCAGTACTTC. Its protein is CASSDRTGHLFQKETQYF.

The CDR3 region is CASSWTSGYQETQYF. The CDR3 nucleotides read TGTGCCAGCAGTTGGACTAGCGGGTACCAAGAGACCCAGTACTTC. The chain uses TRBV6-6 and TRBJ2-5, with 11 bases that match TRBD2. CDR1 is MNHNY, CDR2 SVGAGI, per germline (reference sequence). This CDR3 spans 15 amino acids. Trimming took 4 bases from V and 0 from J; bases not matched to a gene: 1.

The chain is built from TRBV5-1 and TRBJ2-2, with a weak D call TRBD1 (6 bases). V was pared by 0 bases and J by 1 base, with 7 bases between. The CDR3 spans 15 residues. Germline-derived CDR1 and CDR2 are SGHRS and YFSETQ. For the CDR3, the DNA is TGCGCCAGCAGCTTGGGGGGACAGAACACCGGGGAGCTGTTTTTT. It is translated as CASSLGGQNTGELFF.

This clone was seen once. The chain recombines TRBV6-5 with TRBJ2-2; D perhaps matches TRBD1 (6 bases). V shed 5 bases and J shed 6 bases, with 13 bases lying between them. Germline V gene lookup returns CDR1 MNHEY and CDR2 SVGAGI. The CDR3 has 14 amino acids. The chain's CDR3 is CASSPTGFPGELFF. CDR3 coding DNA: TGTGCCAGCAGTCCTACAGGGTTCCCCGGGGAGCTGTTTTTT.

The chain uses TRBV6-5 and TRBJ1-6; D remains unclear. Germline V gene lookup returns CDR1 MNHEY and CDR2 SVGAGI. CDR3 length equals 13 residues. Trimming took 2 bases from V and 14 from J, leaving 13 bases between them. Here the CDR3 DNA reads TGTGCCAGCAGTTACCTCGACACCCTATCCCTCCACTTT. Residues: CASSYLDTLSLHF.

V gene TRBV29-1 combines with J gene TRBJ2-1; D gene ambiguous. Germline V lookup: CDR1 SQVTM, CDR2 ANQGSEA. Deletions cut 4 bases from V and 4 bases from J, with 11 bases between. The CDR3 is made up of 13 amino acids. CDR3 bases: TGCAGCGTTGGAGTACAGCCTTACAATGAGCAGTTCTTC. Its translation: CSVGVQPYNEQFF.

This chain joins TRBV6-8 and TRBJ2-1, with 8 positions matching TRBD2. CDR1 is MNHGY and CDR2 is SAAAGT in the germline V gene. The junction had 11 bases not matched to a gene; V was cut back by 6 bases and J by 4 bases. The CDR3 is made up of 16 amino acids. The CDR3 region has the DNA TGTGCCAGCAGCGAAACTAAGCGGGGGATTTACAATGAGCAGTTCTTC. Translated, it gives CASSETKRGIYNEQFF.

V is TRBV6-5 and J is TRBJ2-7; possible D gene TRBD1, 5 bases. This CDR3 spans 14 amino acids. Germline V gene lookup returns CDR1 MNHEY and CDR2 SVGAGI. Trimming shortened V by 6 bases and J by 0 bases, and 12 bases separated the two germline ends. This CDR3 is CASRPKGNSYEQYF. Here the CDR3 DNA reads TGTGCCAGCAGGCCAAAGGGGAACTCCTACGAGCAGTACTTC.

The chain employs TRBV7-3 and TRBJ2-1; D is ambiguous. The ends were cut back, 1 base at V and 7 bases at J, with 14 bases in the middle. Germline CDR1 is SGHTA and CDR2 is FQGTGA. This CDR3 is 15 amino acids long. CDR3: CASSLKVGPLNEQFF. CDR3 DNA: TGTGCCAGCAGCTTAAAGGTGGGCCCCTTGAATGAGCAGTTCTTC.

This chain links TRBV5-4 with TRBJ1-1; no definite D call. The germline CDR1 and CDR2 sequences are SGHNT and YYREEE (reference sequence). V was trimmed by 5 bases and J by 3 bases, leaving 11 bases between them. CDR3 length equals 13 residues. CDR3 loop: CASSQMSHTEAFF. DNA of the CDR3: TGTGCCAGCAGTCAGATGTCCCACACTGAAGCTTTCTTT. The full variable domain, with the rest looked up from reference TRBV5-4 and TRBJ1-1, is ETGVTQSPTHLIKTRGQQVTLRCSSQSGHNTVSWYQQALGQGPQFIFQYYREEENGRGNFPPRFSGLQFPNYSSELNVNALELDDSALYLCASSQMSHTEAFFGQGTRLTVV.